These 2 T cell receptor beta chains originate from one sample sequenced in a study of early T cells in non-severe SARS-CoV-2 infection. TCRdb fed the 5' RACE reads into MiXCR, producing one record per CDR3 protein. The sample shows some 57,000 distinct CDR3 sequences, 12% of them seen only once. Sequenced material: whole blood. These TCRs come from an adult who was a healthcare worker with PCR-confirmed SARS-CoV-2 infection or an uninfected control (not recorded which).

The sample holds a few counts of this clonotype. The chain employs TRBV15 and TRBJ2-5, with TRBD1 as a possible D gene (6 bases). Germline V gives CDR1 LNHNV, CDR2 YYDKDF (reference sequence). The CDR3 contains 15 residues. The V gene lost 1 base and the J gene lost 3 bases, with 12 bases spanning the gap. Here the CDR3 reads CATSRARGSEETQYF. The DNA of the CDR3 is TGTGCCACCAGCAGAGCCAGGGGATCCGAAGAGACCCAGTACTTC.

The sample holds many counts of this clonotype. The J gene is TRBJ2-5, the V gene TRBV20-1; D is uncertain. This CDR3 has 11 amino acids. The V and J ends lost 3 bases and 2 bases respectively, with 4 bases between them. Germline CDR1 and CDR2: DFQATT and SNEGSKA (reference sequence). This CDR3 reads CSASLQETQYF. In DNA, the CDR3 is TGCAGTGCTAGCCTACAAGAGACCCAGTACTTC.